This is a list of T cell receptor beta chains from one sample in a study of T cell responses to AZD1222 COVID-19 vaccine. Clones were read by immunoSEQ multiplex PCR, and TCRdb kept only the in-frame ones, dropping some. The data contain 77,000 or so clones, 92% of them singletons. Material: peripheral blood, obtained on day 0 of MenACWY control vaccination. Receptor source: an adult in good health. Both conserved end residues are part of each CDR3. A D gene is named only where the DNA matches it firmly. Rows give clone size only sometimes, using once, few, many, or a class for an expanded clone.

abundance: .; j_gene: TRBJ2-1; d_gene: .; v_gene: TRBV18; CDR3aa: CASSSGVNNEQFF; CDR3nt: TGTGCCAGCTCATCCGGAGTGAACAATGAGCAGTTCTTC
abundance: .; j_gene: TRBJ1-1; d_gene: .; v_gene: TRBV28; CDR3aa: CASIGAGNTEAFF; CDR3nt: TGTGCCAGCATTGGGGCGGGGAACACTGAAGCTTTCTTT
abundance: .; j_gene: TRBJ2-5; d_gene: TRBD2; v_gene: TRBV3-1/TRBV3-2; CDR3aa: CASNSLAEGQETQYF; CDR3nt: TGTGCCAGCAACTCACTAGCGGAGGGCCAAGAGACCCAGTACTTC
abundance: .; j_gene: TRBJ2-2; d_gene: .; v_gene: TRBV25-1; CDR3aa: CASSDHPHRANTGELFF; CDR3nt: TGTGCCAGCAGTGACCACCCCCACAGGGCGAACACCGGGGAGCTGTTTTTT
abundance: .; j_gene: TRBJ2-3; d_gene: .; v_gene: TRBV3-1/TRBV3-2; CDR3aa: CASSQAVGVSTDTQYF; CDR3nt: TGTGCCAGCAGCCAAGCCGTGGGAGTTAGCACAGATACGCAGTATTTT
abundance: .; j_gene: TRBJ2-7; d_gene: TRBD1; v_gene: TRBV18; CDR3aa: CASSQLPGTAYEQYF; CDR3nt: TGTGCCAGCTCACAACTACCCGGGACAGCCTACGAGCAGTACTTC
abundance: .; j_gene: TRBJ2-5; d_gene: TRBD2; v_gene: TRBV2; CDR3aa: CASSPGGETQYF; CDR3nt: TGTGCCAGCAGCCCGGGAGGAGAGACCCAGTACTTC
abundance: .; j_gene: TRBJ2-2; d_gene: .; v_gene: TRBV7-2; CDR3aa: CASIPGTTRELFF; CDR3nt: TGTGCCAGCATCCCCGGGACGACTAGGGAGCTGTTTTTT
abundance: .; j_gene: TRBJ2-3; d_gene: .; v_gene: TRBV6-5; CDR3aa: CAFSGPTDTQYF; CDR3nt: TGTGCCTTTAGCGGTCCCACAGATACGCAGTATTTT
abundance: .; j_gene: TRBJ2-7; d_gene: .; v_gene: TRBV3-1/TRBV3-2; CDR3aa: CASSQDLSDEQYF; CDR3nt: TGTGCCAGCAGCCAAGATCTTTCGGATGAGCAGTACTTC
abundance: once; j_gene: TRBJ2-1; d_gene: TRBD2; v_gene: TRBV10-3; CDR3aa: CATTPSGGGNEQFF; CDR3nt: TGTGCCACAACCCCTAGCGGGGGTGGCAATGAGCAGTTCTTC
abundance: .; j_gene: TRBJ2-7; d_gene: TRBD1; v_gene: TRBV2; CDR3aa: CASRTGTEPYEQYF; CDR3nt: TGTGCCAGCAGGACCGGGACAGAACCTTACGAGCAGTACTTC
abundance: .; j_gene: TRBJ1-6; d_gene: TRBD1; v_gene: TRBV7-2; CDR3aa: CASSLRTGATNSPLHF; CDR3nt: TGTGCCAGCAGCCTCCGGACAGGGGCCACGAATTCACCCCTCCACTTT
abundance: .; j_gene: TRBJ2-1; d_gene: .; v_gene: TRBV6-5; CDR3aa: CASSSSQGAYNEQFF; CDR3nt: TGTGCCAGCAGTTCCTCTCAAGGGGCCTACAATGAGCAGTTCTTC
abundance: .; j_gene: TRBJ1-4; d_gene: TRBD1; v_gene: TRBV7-9; CDR3aa: CASSPRRDSSGEKLFF; CDR3nt: TGTGCCAGCAGCCCTAGGAGGGACAGTTCCGGTGAAAAACTGTTTTTT
abundance: .; j_gene: TRBJ1-3; d_gene: .; v_gene: TRBV6-5; CDR3aa: CASSYSTLGSGNTIYF; CDR3nt: TGTGCCAGCAGTTACTCGACCCTGGGATCCGGAAACACCATATATTTT
abundance: .; j_gene: TRBJ2-5; d_gene: .; v_gene: TRBV7-2; CDR3aa: CASSLNRRETQYF; CDR3nt: TGTGCCAGCAGCTTAAATAGGAGAGAGACCCAGTACTTC
abundance: .; j_gene: TRBJ2-5; d_gene: TRBD2; v_gene: TRBV7-6; CDR3aa: CASSHGLAGGPGETQYF; CDR3nt: TGTGCCAGCAGCCATGGACTTGCGGGGGGGCCTGGGGAGACCCAGTACTTC
abundance: .; j_gene: TRBJ2-3; d_gene: TRBD2; v_gene: TRBV9; CDR3aa: CASSVALAGGTDTQYF; CDR3nt: TGTGCCAGCAGCGTAGCTCTAGCGGGGGGCACAGATACGCAGTATTTT
abundance: .; j_gene: TRBJ2-1; d_gene: TRBD2; v_gene: TRBV5-5; CDR3aa: CASSHLAGDYNEQFF; CDR3nt: TGTGCCAGCAGCCATCTAGCGGGAGATTACAATGAGCAGTTCTTC
abundance: .; j_gene: TRBJ2-5; d_gene: TRBD1; v_gene: TRBV6-5; CDR3aa: CASSSDRAETQYF; CDR3nt: TGTGCCAGCAGCTCCGACAGGGCAGAGACCCAGTACTTC
abundance: .; j_gene: TRBJ2-1; d_gene: TRBD2; v_gene: TRBV9; CDR3aa: CASSARPTSGVYNEQFF; CDR3nt: TGTGCCAGCAGCGCCCGGCCTACTAGCGGGGTTTACAATGAGCAGTTCTTC
abundance: .; j_gene: TRBJ2-4; d_gene: .; v_gene: TRBV21-1; CDR3aa: CASSRRARGPYRPKNIQYF; CDR3nt: TGTGCCAGCAGCAGACGAGCGAGGGGGCCCTATCGTCCCAAAAACATTCAGTACTTC
abundance: .; j_gene: TRBJ2-2; d_gene: .; v_gene: TRBV6-5; CDR3aa: CASSSPGGPSTGELFF; CDR3nt: TGTGCCAGCAGTTCCCCGGGGGGCCCGAGCACCGGGGAGCTGTTTTTT
abundance: .; j_gene: TRBJ2-3; d_gene: .; v_gene: TRBV2; CDR3aa: CASSEDRANTQYF; CDR3nt: TGTGCCAGCAGTGAAGACAGGGCAAATACGCAGTATTTT
abundance: .; j_gene: TRBJ2-1; d_gene: TRBD2; v_gene: TRBV3-1/TRBV3-2; CDR3aa: CASSPGLAGGKNEQFF; CDR3nt: TGTGCCAGCAGCCCGGGACTAGCGGGAGGGAAGAATGAGCAGTTCTTC
abundance: few; j_gene: TRBJ1-6; d_gene: .; v_gene: TRBV6-2/TRBV6-3; CDR3aa: CASSSGHFLYNSPLHF; CDR3nt: TGTGCCAGCAGCTCCGGACACTTTCTCTATAATTCACCCCTCCACTTT
abundance: .; j_gene: TRBJ1-4; d_gene: .; v_gene: TRBV28; CDR3aa: CASSLTGRTEKLFF; CDR3nt: TGTGCCAGCAGTTTAACCGGCCGCACCGAAAAACTGTTTTTT
abundance: few; j_gene: TRBJ1-5; d_gene: TRBD1; v_gene: TRBV6-5; CDR3aa: CASSRDRVDQPQHF; CDR3nt: TGTGCCAGCAGCCGTGACAGGGTGGATCAGCCCCAGCATTTT
abundance: .; j_gene: TRBJ1-4; d_gene: .; v_gene: TRBV5-1; CDR3aa: CASSSGGTGNEKLFF; CDR3nt: TGCGCCAGCAGCTCCGGCGGGACGGGGAATGAAAAACTGTTTTTT
abundance: .; j_gene: TRBJ1-4; d_gene: .; v_gene: TRBV5-1; CDR3aa: CASSGSGRRDEKLFF; CDR3nt: TGCGCCAGCAGCGGGAGTGGGCGGCGGGATGAAAAACTGTTTTTT
abundance: .; j_gene: TRBJ2-3; d_gene: .; v_gene: TRBV6-2/TRBV6-3; CDR3aa: CASSYILTQYF; CDR3nt: TGTGCCAGCAGTTACATCCTCACGCAGTATTTT
abundance: .; j_gene: TRBJ2-7; d_gene: .; v_gene: TRBV14; CDR3aa: CASSQDFRTKKQYF; CDR3nt: TGTGCCAGCAGCCAAGATTTCAGAACCAAGAAGCAGTACTTC
abundance: .; j_gene: TRBJ2-3; d_gene: TRBD2; v_gene: TRBV4-1; CDR3aa: CASSQAGTSGNRADTQYF; CDR3nt: TGCGCCAGCAGCCAAGCCGGGACTAGCGGGAATCGGGCAGATACGCAGTATTTT
abundance: .; j_gene: TRBJ2-5; d_gene: .; v_gene: TRBV5-5; CDR3aa: CASSLEVGRETQYF; CDR3nt: TGTGCCAGCAGCTTGGAAGTAGGAAGAGAGACCCAGTACTTC
abundance: .; j_gene: TRBJ1-5; d_gene: .; v_gene: TRBV28; CDR3aa: CASSLSGAFSQPQHF; CDR3nt: TGTGCCAGCAGTTTATCAGGGGCGTTCAGCCAGCCCCAGCATTTT
abundance: .; j_gene: TRBJ2-1; d_gene: .; v_gene: TRBV3-1/TRBV3-2; CDR3aa: CASSQDVGGNYNEQFF; CDR3nt: TGTGCCAGCAGCCAAGATGTGGGCGGCAACTACAATGAGCAGTTCTTC
abundance: .; j_gene: TRBJ2-3; d_gene: .; v_gene: TRBV12-3/TRBV12-4; CDR3aa: CASSFSLADTQYF; CDR3nt: TGTGCCAGCAGTTTCAGCTTAGCAGATACGCAGTATTTT
abundance: .; j_gene: TRBJ1-1; d_gene: .; v_gene: TRBV6-5; CDR3aa: CASSYWGESNTEAFF; CDR3nt: TGTGCCAGCAGTTACTGGGGGGAGTCGAACACTGAAGCTTTCTTT
abundance: .; j_gene: TRBJ1-2; d_gene: TRBD1; v_gene: TRBV3-1/TRBV3-2; CDR3aa: CASSQGDREGWGYTF; CDR3nt: TGTGCCAGCAGCCAAGGGGACAGGGAAGGTTGGGGCTACACCTTC